The 14 T cell receptor beta chains below all came from one sample that was sequenced in a study of blood T cell repertoires in COVID-19. The assay was immunoSEQ multiplex PCR, and TCRdb's table has in-frame clones only and misses some. The sample holds roughly 60,000 clones; 75% to 85% are singletons and the top ten take 15% to 20%. The sample comprised peripheral blood. These receptors came from a human donor in a cohort sampled during active COVID-19.

The rearrangement joins TRBV6-5 to TRBJ1-1; 7 bases are shared with TRBD1. This CDR3 contains 13 residues. Trimming took 2 bases from V and 5 from J; bases not matched to a gene: 2. Germline values: CDR1 MNHEY, CDR2 SVGAGI. The CDR3 region is CASSYRGLTEAFF. CDR3 in DNA: TGTGCCAGCAGTTACAGGGGGCTAACTGAAGCTTTCTTT.

This clone was detected a few times. The rearrangement joins TRBV19 to TRBJ2-1, with TRBD2 matching over 9 bases. CDR3 length equals 16 residues. Per the germline V gene, CDR1 is LNHDA and CDR2 is SQIVND (reference sequence). V dropped 4 bases and J dropped 6; count of bases not matched to a gene: 10. The CDR3 DNA sequence: TGTGCCAGTAGTAGGGTTCTAGCGGGGTTTACCAATGAGCAGTTCTTC. Residues: CASSRVLAGFTNEQFF.

This rearrangement joins TRBV27 to TRBJ2-1, with 7 bases aligning to TRBD1. The CDR3 contains 15 residues. V was clipped by 4 bases and J by 0 bases; unmatched bases: 3. The germline V gene has CDR1 MNHEY and CDR2 SMNVEV (reference sequence). CDR3 sequence (DNA): TGTGCCAGCAGTTCGACAGGGAGCTCCTACAATGAGCAGTTCTTC. The encoded protein is CASSSTGSSYNEQFF.

The rearrangement links TRBV19 to TRBJ2-7, with D maybe TRBD2 (7 bases). With 6 bases removed from V and 7 bases from J, the gap between germline ends came to 16 bases. Germline lookup yields CDR1 LNHDA and CDR2 SQIVND (reference sequence). This CDR3 region has 13 residues. For the CDR3, the DNA is TGTGCCAGTAGAATGGCGGGGGCGGAGGAGCAGTACTTC. It specifies CASRMAGAEEQYF.

The chain has TRBV27 and TRBJ1-6; a possible D gene is TRBD1 (6 bases). Germline V gene data show CDR1 as MNHEY and CDR2 as SMNVEV (reference sequence). Between the trimmed V and J ends, which lost 3 bases and 0 bases, there was a span of 12 bases. This CDR3 comprises 17 residues. CDR3 sequence reads: CASSFWTASSYNSPLHF. In DNA, the CDR3 is TGTGCCAGCAGTTTCTGGACAGCCAGCTCCTATAATTCACCCCTCCACTTT.

The chain recombines TRBV2 with TRBJ2-2, with 12 bases fitting TRBD2. The germline CDR1 and CDR2 sequences are SNHLY and FYNNEI. This CDR3 is built from 17 residues. The junction had 7 bases not matched to a gene; V was cut back by 6 bases and J by 2 bases. The CDR3 nucleotides read TGTGCCAGCAGCAAAGCACTAGCGGGGGGAAACACCGGGGAGCTGTTTTTT. Translated: CASSKALAGGNTGELFF.

This chain connects TRBV5-4 to TRBJ2-3; 9 nucleotides match TRBD2. CDR1 and CDR2 from the germline V gene are SGHNT and YYREEE (reference sequence). This CDR3 spans 17 amino acids. V dropped 0 bases and J dropped 5; count of bases not matched to a gene: 10. CDR3 region: CASSLAGGGAGRDTQYF. The CDR3 nucleotides are TGTGCCAGCAGCTTGGCCGGCGGGGGGGCCGGTAGAGATACGCAGTATTTT. Supplemented by reference TRBV5-4 and TRBJ2-3, the full variable domain reads ETGVTQSPTHLIKTRGQQVTLRCSSQSGHNTVSWYQQALGQGPQFIFQYYREEENGRGNFPPRFSGLQFPNYSSELNVNALELDDSALYLCASSLAGGGAGRDTQYFGPGTRLTVL.

The gene calls are TRBV7-2 and TRBJ2-2; TRBD2 matches at 10 bases. The V gene's germline CDR1 is SGHTA and CDR2 FQGNSA. J gave up 6 bases and V 1 base, and 2 bases lay outside the gene matches. The CDR3 contains 15 residues. The CDR3 sequence: CASSLDSGGAGELFF. In DNA, the CDR3 is TGTGCCAGCAGCTTAGACAGCGGGGGGGCCGGGGAGCTGTTTTTT.

This sequence joins TRBV2 and TRBJ1-4; 8 positions agree with TRBD1. With V trimmed by 11 bases and J by 4 bases, 12 bases remained unmatched. The germline V gene has CDR1 SNHLY and CDR2 FYNNEI. This CDR3 region has 15 residues. Here the CDR3 reads CASAGGMGGNEKLFF. The CDR3 DNA reads as TGTGCCTCAGCAGGGGGCATGGGAGGTAATGAAAAACTGTTTTTT.

This rearrangement joins TRBV28 to TRBJ1-2; D is perhaps TRBD1 (5 bases). The germline V and J ends were trimmed by 1 base and 4 bases, with 16 bases remaining between them. The CDR3 extends over 16 amino acids. The germline V gene has CDR1 MDHEN and CDR2 SYDVKM. This CDR3 reads CASSLSPGGIGYGYTF. The CDR3 nucleotides read TGTGCCAGCAGTTTATCCCCCGGGGGTATTGGCTATGGCTACACCTTC.

This rearrangement joins TRBV7-2 to TRBJ2-4; D possibly corresponds to TRBD2 (5 bases). V was shortened by 5 bases and J by 0 bases, with 14 bases between the two germline ends. CDR3 length: 16 amino acids. In germline, CDR1 is SGHTA, CDR2 FQGNSA. In DNA, the CDR3 is TGTGCCAGCAGCGAGGGTCTGAGGCTAGCCAAAAACATTCAGTACTTC. Its protein product is CASSEGLRLAKNIQYF. The whole variable domain, filled in from reference TRBV7-2 and TRBJ2-4, reads GAGVSQSPSNKVTEKGKDVELRCDPISGHTALYWYRQSLGQGLEFLIYFQGNSAPDKSGLPSDRFSAERTGGSVSTLTIQRTQQEDSAVYLCASSEGLRLAKNIQYFGAGTRLSVL.

CDR3 sequence reads: CASSESFKGVETQYF. The CDR3 region has the DNA TGTGCCAGCAGTGAATCTTTCAAGGGGGTAGAGACCCAGTACTTC. V gene TRBV6-1 combines with J gene TRBJ2-5; the D gene is possibly TRBD1 (6 bases). CDR3 length: 15 amino acids. Germline V gene sequence: CDR1 MNHNS, CDR2 SASEGT. Trimming removed 2 bases at V and 4 bases at J, with 14 bases between.

The chain employs TRBV2 and TRBJ2-2; possibly TRBD2 for D (6 bases). Germline CDR1 and CDR2: SNHLY and FYNNEI. The CDR3 contains 15 residues. V gave up 3 bases and J gave up 1 base, with 9 bases separating them. This CDR3 is CASSEGGVNTGELFF. The CDR3 bases are TGTGCCAGCAGTGAGGGCGGGGTGAACACCGGGGAGCTGTTTTTT.

CDR3 sequence reads: CSVAGTGVGNTIYF. The CDR3 nucleotides are TGCAGCGTTGCCGGGACAGGGGTCGGAAACACCATATATTTT. The V call is TRBV29-1, the J call TRBJ1-3, with TRBD1 matching over 10 bases. V lost 4 bases, J lost 4 bases, and 4 bases stayed unmatched. This CDR3 spans 14 amino acids. In germline, CDR1 is SQVTM, CDR2 ANQGSEA.